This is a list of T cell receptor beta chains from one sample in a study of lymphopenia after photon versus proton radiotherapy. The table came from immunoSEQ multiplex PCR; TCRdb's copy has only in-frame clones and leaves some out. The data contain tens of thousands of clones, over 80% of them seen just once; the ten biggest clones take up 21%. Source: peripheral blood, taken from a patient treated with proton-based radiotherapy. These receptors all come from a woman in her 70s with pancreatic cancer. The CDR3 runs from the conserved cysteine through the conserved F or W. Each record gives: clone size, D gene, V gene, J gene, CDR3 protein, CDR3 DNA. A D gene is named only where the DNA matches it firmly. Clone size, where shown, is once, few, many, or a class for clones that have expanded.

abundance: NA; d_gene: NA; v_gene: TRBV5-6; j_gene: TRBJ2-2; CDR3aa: CASSFRTGELFF; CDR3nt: TGTGCCAGCAGCTTCAGGACAGGGGAGCTGTTTTTT
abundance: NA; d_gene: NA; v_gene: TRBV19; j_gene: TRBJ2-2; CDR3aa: CASSSPQLRTGELFF; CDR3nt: TGTGCCAGTAGCTCCCCTCAATTGCGAACCGGGGAGCTGTTTTTT
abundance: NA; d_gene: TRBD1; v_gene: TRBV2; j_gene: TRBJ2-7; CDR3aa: CASFRGGTGDEQYF; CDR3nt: TGTGCCAGTTTCCGAGGTGGTACAGGGGACGAGCAGTACTTC
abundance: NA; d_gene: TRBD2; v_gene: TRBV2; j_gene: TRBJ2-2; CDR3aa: CASRLSGSWGELFF; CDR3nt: TGTGCCAGCAGACTTAGCGGGAGCTGGGGGGAGCTGTTTTTT
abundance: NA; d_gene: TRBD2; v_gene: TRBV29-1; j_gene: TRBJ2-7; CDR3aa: CSGRVAGSYEQYF; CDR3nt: TGCAGCGGGAGGGTAGCGGGGTCCTACGAGCAGTACTTC
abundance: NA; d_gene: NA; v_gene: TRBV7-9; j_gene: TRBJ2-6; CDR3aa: CAITTSGDPNSGANVLTF; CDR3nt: TGTGCCATTACTACCTCCGGGGACCCTAACTCTGGGGCCAACGTCCTGACTTTC
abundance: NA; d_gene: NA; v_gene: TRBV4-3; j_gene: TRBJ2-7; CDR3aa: CASSQATGSLGYEQYF; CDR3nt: TGCGCCAGCAGCCAAGCTACAGGGAGTCTCGGCTACGAGCAGTACTTC
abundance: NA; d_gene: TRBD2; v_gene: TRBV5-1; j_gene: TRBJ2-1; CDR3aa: CASSLGSGGSYNEQFF; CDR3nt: TGCGCCAGCAGCTTGGGTTCGGGAGGGTCCTACAATGAGCAGTTCTTC
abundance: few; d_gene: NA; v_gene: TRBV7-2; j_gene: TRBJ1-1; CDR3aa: CASSLARNTEAFF; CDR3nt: TGTGCCAGCAGCTTAGCCCGCAACACTGAAGCTTTCTTT
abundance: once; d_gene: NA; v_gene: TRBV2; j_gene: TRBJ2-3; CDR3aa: CASNSGGVTDTQYF; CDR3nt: TGTGCCAGCAACTCCGGGGGAGTCACAGATACGCAGTATTTT
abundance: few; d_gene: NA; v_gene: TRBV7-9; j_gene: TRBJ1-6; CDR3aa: CASSLGEGNSPLHF; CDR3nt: TGTGCCAGCAGCTTAGGGGAGGGCAATTCACCCCTCCACTTT
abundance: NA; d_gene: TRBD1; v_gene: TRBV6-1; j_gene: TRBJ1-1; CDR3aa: CASGGQLNTEAFF; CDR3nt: TGTGCCAGCGGGGGACAGCTGAACACTGAAGCTTTCTTT
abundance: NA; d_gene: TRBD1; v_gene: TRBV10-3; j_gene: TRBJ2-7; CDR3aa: CAISATGSDEKQYF; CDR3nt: TGTGCCATCAGTGCGACAGGGAGTGATGAAAAGCAGTACTTC
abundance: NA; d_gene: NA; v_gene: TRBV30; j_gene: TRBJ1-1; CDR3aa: CAWRKTRLGTEAFF; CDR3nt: TGTGCCTGGAGAAAAACCCGACTAGGCACTGAAGCTTTCTTT
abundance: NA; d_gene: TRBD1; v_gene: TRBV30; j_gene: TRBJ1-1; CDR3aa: CAWSDSGTGVGAFF; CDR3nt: TGTGCCTGGAGTGACTCCGGGACAGGGGTTGGAGCTTTCTTT
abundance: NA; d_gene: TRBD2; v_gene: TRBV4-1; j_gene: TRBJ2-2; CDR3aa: CASSQVSGRAVGELFF; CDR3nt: TGCGCCAGCAGCCAAGTTAGCGGGAGGGCCGTCGGGGAGCTGTTTTTT
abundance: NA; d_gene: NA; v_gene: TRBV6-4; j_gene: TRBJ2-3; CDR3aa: CASSDGPSGGDTQYF; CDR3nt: TGTGCCAGCAGTGACGGGCCAAGCGGTGGAGATACGCAGTATTTT
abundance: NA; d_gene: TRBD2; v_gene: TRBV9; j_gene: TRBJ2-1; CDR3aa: CASSASRWLAGGNEQFF; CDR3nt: TGTGCCAGCAGCGCCAGCCGCTGGCTAGCGGGAGGGAATGAGCAGTTCTTC
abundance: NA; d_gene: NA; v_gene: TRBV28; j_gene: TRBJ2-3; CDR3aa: CASRQGRTQYF; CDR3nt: TGTGCCAGCAGGCAGGGGAGAACGCAGTATTTT
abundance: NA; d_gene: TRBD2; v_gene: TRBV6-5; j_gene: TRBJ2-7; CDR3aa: CASSRGGGGEQYF; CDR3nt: TGTGCCAGCAGCCGTGGGGGGGGTGGCGAGCAGTACTTC
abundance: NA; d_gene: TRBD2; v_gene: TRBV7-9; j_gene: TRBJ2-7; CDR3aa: CASSLEASGSYEQYF; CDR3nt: TGTGCCAGCAGCTTAGAGGCTAGCGGGTCCTACGAGCAGTACTTC
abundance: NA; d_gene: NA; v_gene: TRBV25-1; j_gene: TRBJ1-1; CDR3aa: CASRPTFINTEAFF; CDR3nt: TGTGCCAGCAGACCCACCTTCATAAACACTGAAGCTTTCTTT
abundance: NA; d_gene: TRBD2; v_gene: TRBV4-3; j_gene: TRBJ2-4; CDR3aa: CASSPLAGGKNIQYF; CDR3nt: TGCGCCAGCAGCCCGTTAGCGGGAGGAAAAAACATTCAGTACTTC
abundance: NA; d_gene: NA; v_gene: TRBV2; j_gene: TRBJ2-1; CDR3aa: CASSGSAPRRSSYNEQFF; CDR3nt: TGTGCCAGCAGTGGCTCCGCTCCCCGCAGAAGCTCCTACAATGAGCAGTTCTTC
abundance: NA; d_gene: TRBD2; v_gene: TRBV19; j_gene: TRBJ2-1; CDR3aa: CASSKGLAGDEQFF; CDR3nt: TGTGCCAGTAGTAAGGGACTAGCGGGCGATGAGCAGTTCTTC
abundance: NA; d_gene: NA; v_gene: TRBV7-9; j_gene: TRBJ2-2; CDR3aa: CASSLSPGAGELFF; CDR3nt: TGTGCCAGCAGCTTGAGCCCAGGGGCCGGGGAGCTGTTTTTT
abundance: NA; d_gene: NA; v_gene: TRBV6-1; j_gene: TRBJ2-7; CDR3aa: CASSVGGTEQYF; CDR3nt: TGTGCCAGCAGTGTAGGTGGAACAGAGCAGTACTTC
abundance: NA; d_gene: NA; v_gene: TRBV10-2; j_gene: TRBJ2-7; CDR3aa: CASSVSGRDYEQYF; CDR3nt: TGCGCCAGCAGTGTTTCAGGGAGAGACTACGAGCAGTACTTC
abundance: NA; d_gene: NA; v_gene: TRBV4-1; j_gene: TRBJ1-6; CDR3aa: CASSQGDRLIRDNSPLHF; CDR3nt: TGCGCCAGCAGCCAAGGGGACCGACTCATCAGGGATAATTCACCCCTCCACTTT
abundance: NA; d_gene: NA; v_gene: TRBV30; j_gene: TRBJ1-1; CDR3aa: CAWTLPRGVTEAFF; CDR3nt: TGTGCCTGGACTCTCCCAAGGGGGGTCACTGAAGCTTTCTTT
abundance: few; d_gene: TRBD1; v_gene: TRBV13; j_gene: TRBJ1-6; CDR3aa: CASSPTGRGYGSPLHF; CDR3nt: TGTGCCAGCAGCCCGACAGGCAGGGGGTACGGTTCACCCCTCCACTTT
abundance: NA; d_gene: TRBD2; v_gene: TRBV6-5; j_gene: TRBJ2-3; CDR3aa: CASSSPTSGSTDTQYF; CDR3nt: TGTGCCAGCAGTTCCCCGACTAGCGGCAGCACAGATACGCAGTATTTT
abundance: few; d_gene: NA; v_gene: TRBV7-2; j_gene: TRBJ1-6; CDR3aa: CASSSGQSSYNSPLHF; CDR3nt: TGTGCCAGCAGCTCCGGACAGAGCTCCTATAATTCACCCCTCCACTTT
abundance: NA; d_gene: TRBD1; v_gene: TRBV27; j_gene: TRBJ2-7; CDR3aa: CASSRDRGNEQYF; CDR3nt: TGTGCCAGTAGCCGGGACAGGGGGAACGAGCAGTACTTC
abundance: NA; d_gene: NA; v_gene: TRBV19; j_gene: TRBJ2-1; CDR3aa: CASSNSPGQHEQFF; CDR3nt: TGTGCCAGTAGTAACTCCCCCGGTCAGCATGAGCAGTTCTTC
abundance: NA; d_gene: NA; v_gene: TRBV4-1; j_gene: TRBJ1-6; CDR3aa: CASSSRGKLPTGSPLHF; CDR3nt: TGCGCCAGCAGCTCGAGGGGGAAGCTCCCTACAGGTTCACCCCTCCACTTT
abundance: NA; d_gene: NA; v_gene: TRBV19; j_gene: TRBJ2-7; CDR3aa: CASSRGLYQDSYEQYF; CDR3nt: TGTGCCAGTAGTCGAGGATTGTATCAGGACTCCTACGAGCAGTACTTC
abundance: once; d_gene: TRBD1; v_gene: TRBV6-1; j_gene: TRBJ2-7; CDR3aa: CASSEGQGLNGEQYF; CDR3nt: TGTGCCAGCAGTGAAGGACAGGGGCTCAACGGCGAGCAGTACTTC
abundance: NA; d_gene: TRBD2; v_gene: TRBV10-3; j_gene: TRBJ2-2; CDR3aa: CATGGLAGTTGELFF; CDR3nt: TGTGCCACAGGCGGGCTAGCGGGAACCACCGGGGAGCTGTTTTTT
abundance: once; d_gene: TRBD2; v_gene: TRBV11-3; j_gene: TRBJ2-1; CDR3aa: CASSSLAGNNEQFF; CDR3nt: TGTGCCAGCAGCTCCCTAGCGGGAAACAATGAGCAGTTCTTC
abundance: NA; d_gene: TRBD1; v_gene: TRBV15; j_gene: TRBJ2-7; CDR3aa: CATSRPRQGGNEQYF; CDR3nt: TGTGCCACCAGCAGACCTCGACAGGGTGGCAACGAGCAGTACTTC
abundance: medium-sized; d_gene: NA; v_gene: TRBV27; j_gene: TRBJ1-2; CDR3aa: CASSLSATGSYGYTF; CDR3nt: TGTGCCAGCAGTTTATCAGCGACAGGTTCCTATGGCTACACCTTC
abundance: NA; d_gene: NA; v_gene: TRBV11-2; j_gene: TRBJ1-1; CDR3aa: CASSLTTNTEAFF; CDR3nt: TGTGCCAGCAGCTTGACCACGAACACTGAAGCTTTCTTT
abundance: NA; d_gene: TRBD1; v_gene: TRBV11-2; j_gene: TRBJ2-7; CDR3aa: CASSLAQGQTYEQYF; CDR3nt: TGTGCCAGCAGCTTAGCCCAGGGACAGACCTACGAGCAGTACTTC
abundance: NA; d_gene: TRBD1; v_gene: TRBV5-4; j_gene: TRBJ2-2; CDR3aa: CASSAGTGGTTGELFF; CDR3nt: TGTGCCAGCAGCGCCGGGACAGGGGGCACCACCGGGGAGCTGTTTTTT
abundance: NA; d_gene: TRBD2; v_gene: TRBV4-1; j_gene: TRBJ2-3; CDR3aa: CASSPWGGSTDTQYF; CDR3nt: TGCGCCAGCAGCCCCTGGGGGGGGAGCACAGATACGCAGTATTTT
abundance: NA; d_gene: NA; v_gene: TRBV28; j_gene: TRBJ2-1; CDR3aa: CASSSDLSIYNEQFF; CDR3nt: TGTGCCAGCAGTTCGGACTTATCAATCTACAATGAGCAGTTCTTC
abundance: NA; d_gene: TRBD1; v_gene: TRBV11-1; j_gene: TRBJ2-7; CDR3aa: CASSLASGQASPYEQYF; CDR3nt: TGTGCCAGCAGCTTAGCGTCGGGACAGGCGTCACCCTACGAGCAGTACTTC
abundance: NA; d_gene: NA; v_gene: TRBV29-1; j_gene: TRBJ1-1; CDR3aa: CSVKQGGTEAFF; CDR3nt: TGCAGCGTTAAACAGGGTGGGACTGAAGCTTTCTTT